The clone carrying this T cell receptor (beta chain) came up a few times. Its antigen is as yet unknown. Each CDR3 protein gets one entry after TCRdb re-called the 5' RACE reads with MiXCR. The sample contains around 180,000 distinct CDR3 sequences, approximately 6.2% of which appear only once. The V and J ends lost 5 bases and 4 bases respectively, with 23 bases between them. Germline V gene data show CDR1 as SEHNR and CDR2 as FQNEAQ (reference sequence). This CDR3 is 17 amino acids long. These data come from a study of T cells after yellow fever vaccination. Study details: It was SMART-Seq v4 Ultra Low Input that prepared the fractions with low cell numbers.

General study findings and limits: Reappearance after the booster was observed for most primary-vaccination clones (96% CD4, over 75% CD8). FACS-sorted repertoires could contain abundant clonotypes contaminating from the bulk population.

The chain carries TRBV7-9 and TRBJ1-2; a possible D gene is TRBD1 (6 bases). Sample: CD4+ T cells sorted from PBMCs, taken on the day of the first yellow fever vaccination. This receptor was obtained from a man between 18 and 29 years old who received the YFV17D yellow fever vaccine. The DNA of the CDR3 is TGTGCCAGCAGCGCCATACCAGGTCAGGGGCTAGGCTATGGCTACACCTTC. Translating gives CASSAIPGQGLGYGYTF. Variable domain in full (rest from reference TRBV7-9 and TRBJ1-2): DTGVSQNPRHKITKRGQNVTFRCDPISEHNRLYWYRQTLGQGPEFLTYFQNEAQLEKSRLLSDRFSAERPKGSFSTLEIQRTEQGDSAMYLCASSAIPGQGLGYGYTFGSGTRLTVV.